Included here is one TCR beta chain sequence, with context. The antigen is undetermined. There are 15 residues in the CDR3. Germline V CDR1 and CDR2: SNHLY, FYNNEI. The data derive from a study of T cells expressing NK-cell markers. Study context: Source material for TCR beta repertoires consisted of sorted CD3+CD56+NKG2C+, CD3+CD56+NKG2C- and CD3+CD56-NKG2C+ T cells. Within the sequenced cohort of eight donors, seven exhibited HCMV seropositivity and one was seronegative. Study observations and caveats: Also leading the CD3+CD56-NKG2C+ fraction in a handful of donors were these clonotypes.

From the 5' RACE reads, TCRdb lists one entry per CDR3 protein and no DNA. In all, the sample yields about 460,000 distinct CDR3 sequences. The chain combines TRBV2 with TRBJ1-2; absent DNA, TCRdb's TRBD1 call cannot be checked. Sequences were obtained from blood T cells: a sorted CD56 or NKG2C T cell subset, CD4+ or CD8+ T cells, or bulk PBMC T cells (not recorded which). This TCR came from a woman aged 50 to 60 in good health. This CDR3 reads CASSEAPGTGYGYTF.